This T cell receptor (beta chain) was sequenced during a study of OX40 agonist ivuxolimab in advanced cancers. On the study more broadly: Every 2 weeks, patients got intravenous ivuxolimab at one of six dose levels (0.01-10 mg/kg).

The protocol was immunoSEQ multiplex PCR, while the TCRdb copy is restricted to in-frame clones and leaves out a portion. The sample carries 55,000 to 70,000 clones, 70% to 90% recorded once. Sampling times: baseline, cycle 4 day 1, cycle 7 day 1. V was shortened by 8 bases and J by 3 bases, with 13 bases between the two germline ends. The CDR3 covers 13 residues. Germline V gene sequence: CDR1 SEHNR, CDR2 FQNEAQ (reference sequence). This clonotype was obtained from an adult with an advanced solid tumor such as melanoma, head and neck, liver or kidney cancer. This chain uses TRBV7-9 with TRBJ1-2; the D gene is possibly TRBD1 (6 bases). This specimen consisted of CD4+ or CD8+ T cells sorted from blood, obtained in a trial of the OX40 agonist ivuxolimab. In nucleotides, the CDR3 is TGTGCCAGCCGGGGGCCGAGTGACTATGGCTACACCTTC. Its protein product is CASRGPSDYGYTF.